This entry describes one T cell receptor beta chain. Antigen unknown. The sample originates from a study of T cell responses to AZD1222 COVID-19 vaccine. CDR1 is SGHTA, CDR2 FQGNSA, per germline. The CDR3 sequence is 15 residues long. Trimming cost V 0 bases and J 1 base, with 9 bases left between them. Libraries were prepared by immunoSEQ multiplex PCR; TCRdb keeps only in-frame clonotypes and omits some of them. The sample yields 150,000 to 200,000 clones, 87% seen once. General observations from the study: A mostly white British donor set with more females was recruited, and clonal diversity was possibly underestimated. Increases in Spike-specific TCR breadth and depth were seen after two AZD1222 doses. Researchers report vaccine-associated CD4 TCRs spanning spike, with dominance at 160-218 and 743-854.

This chain connects TRBV7-2 to TRBJ1-2; a weak D match, TRBD1 (5 bases). The sample here was peripheral blood, taken on day 0 of MenACWY control vaccination. The sequence was collected from an adult in good health. The CDR3 is CASSLAPGINYGYTF. Here the CDR3 DNA reads TGTGCCAGCAGCTTAGCTCCAGGGATTAACTATGGCTACACCTTC.